This T cell receptor beta chain derives from a study of cytomegalovirus exposure and HLA in healthy donors. V was trimmed by 5 bases and J by 2 bases, leaving 9 bases between them. Germline loops: CDR1 MNHEY, CDR2 SMNVEV (reference sequence). There are 13 residues in the CDR3. PCR involved 60 Vbeta and 13 Jbeta primers. The method was immunoSEQ multiplex PCR; TCRdb's version includes in-frame clones alone and lacks a portion of them. The sample records around 120,000 clones, 80% being singletons. About this clone itself: The antigen is undetermined.

The study, taken as a whole, reports: In a later analysis, TCR beta V- and J-gene trimming showed a link to a missense DCLRE1C variant. Reportedly, a later analysis found an Asian-associated ancestry cluster had fewer N-insertions than the roughly 700-donor mean. The likely origin of a cluster of highly shared sequence variants was a sequencing artifact.

The chain has TRBV27 and TRBJ1-2; D might be TRBD1 (6 bases). The sequence was collected from a woman in her thirties or forties in good health and CMV-seronegative. Sequenced: PBMCs. DNA of the CDR3: TGTGCCAGCAGTGTAGACAGGAACTATGGCTACACCTTC. This gives the protein CASSVDRNYGYTF.